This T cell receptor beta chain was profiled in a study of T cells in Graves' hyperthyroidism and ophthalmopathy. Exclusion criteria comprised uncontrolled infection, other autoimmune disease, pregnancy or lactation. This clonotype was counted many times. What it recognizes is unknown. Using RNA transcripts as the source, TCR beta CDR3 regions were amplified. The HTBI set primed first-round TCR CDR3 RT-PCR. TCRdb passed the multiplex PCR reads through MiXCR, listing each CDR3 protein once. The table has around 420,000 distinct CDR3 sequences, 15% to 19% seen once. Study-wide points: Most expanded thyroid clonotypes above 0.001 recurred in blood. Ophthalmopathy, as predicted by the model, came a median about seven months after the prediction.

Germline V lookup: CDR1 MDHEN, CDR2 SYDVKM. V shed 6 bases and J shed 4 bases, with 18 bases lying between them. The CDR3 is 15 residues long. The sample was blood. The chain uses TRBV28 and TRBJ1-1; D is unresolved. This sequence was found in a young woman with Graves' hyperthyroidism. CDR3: CASSRISLDGTEAFF. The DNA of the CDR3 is TGTGCCAGCAGCAGAATTAGTCTGGACGGCACTGAAGCTTTCTTT.